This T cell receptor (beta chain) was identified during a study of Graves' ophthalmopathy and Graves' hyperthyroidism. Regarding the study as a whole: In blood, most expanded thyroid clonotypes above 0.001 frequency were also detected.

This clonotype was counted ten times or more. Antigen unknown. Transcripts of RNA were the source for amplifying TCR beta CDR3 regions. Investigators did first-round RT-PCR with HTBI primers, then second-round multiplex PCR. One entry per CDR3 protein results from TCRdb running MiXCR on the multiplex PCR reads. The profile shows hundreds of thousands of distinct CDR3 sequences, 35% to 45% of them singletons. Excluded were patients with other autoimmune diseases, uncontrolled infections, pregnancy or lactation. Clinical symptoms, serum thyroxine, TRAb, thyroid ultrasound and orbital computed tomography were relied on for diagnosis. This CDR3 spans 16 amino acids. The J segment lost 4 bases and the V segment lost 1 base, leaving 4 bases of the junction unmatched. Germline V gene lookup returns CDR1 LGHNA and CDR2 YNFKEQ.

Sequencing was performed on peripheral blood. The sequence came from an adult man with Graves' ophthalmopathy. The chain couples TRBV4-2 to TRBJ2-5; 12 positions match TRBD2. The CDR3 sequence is CASSQGWTSGVETQYF. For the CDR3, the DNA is TGTGCCAGCAGCCAAGGATGGACTAGCGGGGTAGAGACCCAGTACTTC.